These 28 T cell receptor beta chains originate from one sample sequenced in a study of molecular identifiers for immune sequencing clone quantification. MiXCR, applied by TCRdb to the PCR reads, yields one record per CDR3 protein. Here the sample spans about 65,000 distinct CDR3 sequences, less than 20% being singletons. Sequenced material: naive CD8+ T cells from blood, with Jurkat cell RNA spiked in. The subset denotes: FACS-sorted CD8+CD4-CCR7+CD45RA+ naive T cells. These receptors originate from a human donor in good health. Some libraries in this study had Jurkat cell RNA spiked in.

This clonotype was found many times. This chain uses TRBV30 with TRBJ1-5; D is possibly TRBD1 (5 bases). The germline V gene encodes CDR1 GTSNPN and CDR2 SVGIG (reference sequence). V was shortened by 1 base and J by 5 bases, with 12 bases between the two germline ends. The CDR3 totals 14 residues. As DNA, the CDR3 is TGTGCCTGGAGTGGAATGGGGGGACATCAGCCCCAGCATTTT. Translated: CAWSGMGGHQPQHF. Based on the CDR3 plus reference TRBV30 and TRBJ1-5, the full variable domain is SQTIHQWPATLVQPVGSPLSLECTVEGTSNPNLYWYRQAAGRGLQLLFYSVGIGQISSEVPQNLSASRPQDRQFILSSKKLLLSDSGFYLCAWSGMGGHQPQHFGDGTRLSIL.

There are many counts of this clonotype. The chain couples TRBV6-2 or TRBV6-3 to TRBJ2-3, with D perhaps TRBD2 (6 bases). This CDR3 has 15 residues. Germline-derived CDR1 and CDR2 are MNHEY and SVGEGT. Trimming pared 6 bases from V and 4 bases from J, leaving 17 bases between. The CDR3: CASSFRLVGADTQYF. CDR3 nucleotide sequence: TGTGCCAGCAGCTTCCGACTAGTCGGTGCAGATACGCAGTATTTT.

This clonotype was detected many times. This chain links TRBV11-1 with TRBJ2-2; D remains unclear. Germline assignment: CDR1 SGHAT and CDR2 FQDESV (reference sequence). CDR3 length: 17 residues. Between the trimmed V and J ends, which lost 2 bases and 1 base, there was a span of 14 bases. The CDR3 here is CASSLMVVTENTGELFF. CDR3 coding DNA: TGTGCCAGCAGCTTAATGGTTGTGACTGAGAACACCGGGGAGCTGTTTTTT.

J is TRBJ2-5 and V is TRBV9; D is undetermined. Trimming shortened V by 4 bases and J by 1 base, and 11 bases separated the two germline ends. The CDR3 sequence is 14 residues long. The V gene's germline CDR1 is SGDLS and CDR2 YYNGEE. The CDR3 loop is CASSPSGAQETQYF. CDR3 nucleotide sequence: TGTGCCAGCAGCCCAAGTGGCGCCCAAGAGACCCAGTACTTC.

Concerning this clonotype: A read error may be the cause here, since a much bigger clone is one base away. The CDR3 loop reads CASRRGQTYNERFF. The CDR3 DNA follows: TGTGCCAGCAGGCGGGGACAGACCTACAATGAGCGGTTCTTC. The chain employs TRBV6-2 or TRBV6-3 and TRBJ2-1; possible D gene TRBD1, 7 bases. The CDR3 length is 14 residues. CDR1 and CDR2 from the germline V gene are MNHEY and SVGEGT.

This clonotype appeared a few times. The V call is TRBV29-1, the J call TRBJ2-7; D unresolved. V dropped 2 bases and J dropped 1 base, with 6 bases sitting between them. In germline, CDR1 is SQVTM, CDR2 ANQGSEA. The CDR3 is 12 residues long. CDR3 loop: CSVESGSYEQYF. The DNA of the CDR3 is TGCAGCGTTGAATCTGGGTCCTACGAGCAGTACTTC.

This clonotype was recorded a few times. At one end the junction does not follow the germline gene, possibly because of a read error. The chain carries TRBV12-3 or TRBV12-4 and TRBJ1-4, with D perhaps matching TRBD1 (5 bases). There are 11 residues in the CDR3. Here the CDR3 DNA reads TGTGCCAGCAGTTTTGGGGGGAAATGTTCGTTT. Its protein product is CASSFGGKCSF.

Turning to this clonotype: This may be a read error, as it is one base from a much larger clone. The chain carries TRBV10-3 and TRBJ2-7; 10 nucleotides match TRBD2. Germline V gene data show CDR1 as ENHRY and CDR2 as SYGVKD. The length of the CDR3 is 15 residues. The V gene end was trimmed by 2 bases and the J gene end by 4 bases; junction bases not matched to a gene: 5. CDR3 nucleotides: TGTGCCATCAGTGAGCCTACTAGCGGGATGTACGAGCAGTACTTC. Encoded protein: CAISEPTSGMYEQYF.

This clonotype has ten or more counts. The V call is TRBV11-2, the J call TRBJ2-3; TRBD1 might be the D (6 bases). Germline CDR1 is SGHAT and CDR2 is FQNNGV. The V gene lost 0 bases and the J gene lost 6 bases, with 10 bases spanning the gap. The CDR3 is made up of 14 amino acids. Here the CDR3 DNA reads TGTGCCAGCAGCTTAGAGAACAGGGCCGATACGCAGTATTTT. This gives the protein CASSLENRADTQYF.

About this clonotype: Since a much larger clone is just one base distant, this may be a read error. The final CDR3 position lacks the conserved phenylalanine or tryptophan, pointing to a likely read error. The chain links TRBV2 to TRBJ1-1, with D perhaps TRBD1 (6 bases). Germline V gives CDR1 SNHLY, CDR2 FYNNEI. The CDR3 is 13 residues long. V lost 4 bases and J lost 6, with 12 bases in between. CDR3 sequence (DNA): TGTGCCAGCAGTGCGGACAGTGTACCTGAAGCTTTCCTT. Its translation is CASSADSVPEAFL.

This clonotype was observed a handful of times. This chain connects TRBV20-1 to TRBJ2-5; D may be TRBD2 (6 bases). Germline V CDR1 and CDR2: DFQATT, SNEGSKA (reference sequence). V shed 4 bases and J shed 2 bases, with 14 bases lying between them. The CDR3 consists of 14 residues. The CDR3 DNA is TGCAGTGCTACGAGCGGGCTGAGACAAGAGACCCAGTACTTC. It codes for CSATSGLRQETQYF.

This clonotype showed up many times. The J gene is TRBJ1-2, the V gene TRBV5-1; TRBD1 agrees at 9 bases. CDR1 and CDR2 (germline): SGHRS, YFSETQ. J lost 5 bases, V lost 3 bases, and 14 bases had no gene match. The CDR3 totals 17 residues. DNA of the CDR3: TGCGCCAGCAGCTCCAACGCGGGGGACAGGGAACGATATGGCTACACCTTC. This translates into CASSSNAGDRERYGYTF.

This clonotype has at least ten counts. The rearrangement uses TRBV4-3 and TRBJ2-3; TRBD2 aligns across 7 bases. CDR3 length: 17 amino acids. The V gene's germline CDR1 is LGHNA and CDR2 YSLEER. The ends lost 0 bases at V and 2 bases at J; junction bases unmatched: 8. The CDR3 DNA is TGCGCCAGCAGCCAAGATCGCCCCGGGACTACCACAGATACGCAGTATTTT. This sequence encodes CASSQDRPGTTTDTQYF.

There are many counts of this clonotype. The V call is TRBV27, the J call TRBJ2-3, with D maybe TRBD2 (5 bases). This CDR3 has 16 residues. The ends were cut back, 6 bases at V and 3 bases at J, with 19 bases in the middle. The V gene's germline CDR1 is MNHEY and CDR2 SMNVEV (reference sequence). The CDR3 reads CASRDQAAGGTDTQYF. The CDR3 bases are TGTGCCAGCAGAGACCAAGCCGCAGGAGGTACAGATACGCAGTATTTT.

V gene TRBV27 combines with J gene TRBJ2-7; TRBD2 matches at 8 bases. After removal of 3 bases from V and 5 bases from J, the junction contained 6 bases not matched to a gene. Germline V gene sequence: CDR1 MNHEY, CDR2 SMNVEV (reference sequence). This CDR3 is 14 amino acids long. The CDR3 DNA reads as TGTGCCAGCAGTTTGGCTCCGGGACTAGACGAGCAGTACTTC. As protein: CASSLAPGLDEQYF.

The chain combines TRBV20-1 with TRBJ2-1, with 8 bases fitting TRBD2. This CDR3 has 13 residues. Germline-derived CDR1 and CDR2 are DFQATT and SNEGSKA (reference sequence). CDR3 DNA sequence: TGCGGTTTAATGGCGGGAGGCTACAATGAGCAGTTCTTC. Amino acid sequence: CGLMAGGYNEQFF.

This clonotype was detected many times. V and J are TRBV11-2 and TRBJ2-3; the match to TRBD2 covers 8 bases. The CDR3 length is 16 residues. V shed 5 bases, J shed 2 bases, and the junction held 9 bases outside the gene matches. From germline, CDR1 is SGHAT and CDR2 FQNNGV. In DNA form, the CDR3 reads TGTGCCAGCAGCCATTGGGCTAGCGGGTTCACAGATACGCAGTATTTT. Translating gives CASSHWASGFTDTQYF.

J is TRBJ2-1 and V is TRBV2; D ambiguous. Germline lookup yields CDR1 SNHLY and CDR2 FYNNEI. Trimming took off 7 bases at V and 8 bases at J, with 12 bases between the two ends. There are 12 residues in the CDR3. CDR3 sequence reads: CASTTPLDEQFF. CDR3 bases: TGTGCCAGCACGACACCGTTGGATGAGCAGTTCTTC.

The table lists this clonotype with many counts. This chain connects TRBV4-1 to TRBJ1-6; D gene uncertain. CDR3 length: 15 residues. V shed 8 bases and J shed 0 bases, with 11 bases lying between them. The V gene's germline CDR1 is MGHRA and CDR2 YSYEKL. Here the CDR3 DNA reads TGCGCCAGCGACGTGAGGATCTCCTATAATTCACCCCTCCACTTT. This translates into CASDVRISYNSPLHF.

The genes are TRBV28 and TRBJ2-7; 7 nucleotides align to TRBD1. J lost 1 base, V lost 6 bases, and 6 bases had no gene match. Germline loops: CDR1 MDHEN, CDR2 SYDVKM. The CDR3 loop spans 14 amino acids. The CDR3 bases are TGTGCCAGCAGCTTCCGGGACAGATCCTACGAGCAGTACTTC. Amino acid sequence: CASSFRDRSYEQYF.

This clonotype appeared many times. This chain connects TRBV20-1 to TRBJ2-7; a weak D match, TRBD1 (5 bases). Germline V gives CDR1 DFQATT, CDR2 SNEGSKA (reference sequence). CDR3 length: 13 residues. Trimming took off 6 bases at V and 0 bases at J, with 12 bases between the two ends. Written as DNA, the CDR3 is TGCAGTGCCCTCGACAGTACCTCCTACGAGCAGTACTTC. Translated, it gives CSALDSTSYEQYF.

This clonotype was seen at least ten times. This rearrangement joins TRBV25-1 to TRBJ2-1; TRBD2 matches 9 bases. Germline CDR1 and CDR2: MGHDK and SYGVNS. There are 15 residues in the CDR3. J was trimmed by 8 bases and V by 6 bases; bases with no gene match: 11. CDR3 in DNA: TGTGCCAGCAGCCCCCAGGCGGGAGGGCTTCATGAGCAGTTCTTC. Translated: CASSPQAGGLHEQFF. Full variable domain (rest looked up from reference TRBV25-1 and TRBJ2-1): EADIYQTPRYLVIGTGKKITLECSQTMGHDKMYWYQQDPGMELHLIHYSYGVNSTEKGDLSSESTVSRIRTEHFPLTLESARPSHTSQYLCASSPQAGGLHEQFFGPGTRLTVL.

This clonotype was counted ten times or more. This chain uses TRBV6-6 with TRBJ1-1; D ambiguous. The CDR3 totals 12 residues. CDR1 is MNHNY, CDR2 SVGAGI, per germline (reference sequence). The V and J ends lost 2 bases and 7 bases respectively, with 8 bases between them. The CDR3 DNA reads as TGTGCCAGCAGTTACGACGCCTATGAAGCTTTCTTT. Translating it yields CASSYDAYEAFF.

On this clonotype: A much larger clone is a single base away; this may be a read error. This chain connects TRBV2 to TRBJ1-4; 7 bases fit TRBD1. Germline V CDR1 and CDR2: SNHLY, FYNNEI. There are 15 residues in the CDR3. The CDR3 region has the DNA TGTGCCAGCAGATACACCGGGACAGAGAATGAAAAACCGTTTTTT. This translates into CASRYTGTENEKPFF.

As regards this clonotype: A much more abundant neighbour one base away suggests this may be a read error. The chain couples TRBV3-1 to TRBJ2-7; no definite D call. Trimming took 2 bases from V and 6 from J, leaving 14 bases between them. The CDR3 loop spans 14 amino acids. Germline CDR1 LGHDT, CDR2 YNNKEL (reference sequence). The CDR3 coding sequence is TGTGCCAGCAGCCAAAAATGGGCGGTCCGCGAGCAGTACTTC. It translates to CASSQKWAVREQYF.

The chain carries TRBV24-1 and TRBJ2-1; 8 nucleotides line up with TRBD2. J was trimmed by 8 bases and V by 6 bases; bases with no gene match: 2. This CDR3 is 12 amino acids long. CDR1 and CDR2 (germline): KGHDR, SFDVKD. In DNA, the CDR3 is TGTGCCACCAGTCCGACTAGCGATGAGCAGTTCTTC. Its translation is CATSPTSDEQFF.

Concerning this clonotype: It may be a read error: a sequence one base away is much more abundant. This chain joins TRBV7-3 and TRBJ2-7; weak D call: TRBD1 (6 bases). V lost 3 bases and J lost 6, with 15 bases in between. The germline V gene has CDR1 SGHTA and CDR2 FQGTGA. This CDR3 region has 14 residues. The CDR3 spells CASSFTGNGAEQYF. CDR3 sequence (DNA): TGTGCCAGCAGCTTTACAGGGAATGGGGCCGAGCAGTACTTC.

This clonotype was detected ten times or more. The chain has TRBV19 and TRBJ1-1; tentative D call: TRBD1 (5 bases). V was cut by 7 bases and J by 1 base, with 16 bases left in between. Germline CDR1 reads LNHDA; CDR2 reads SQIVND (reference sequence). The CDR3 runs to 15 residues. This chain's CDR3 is CASTIMGGANTEAFF. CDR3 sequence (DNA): TGTGCCAGTACCATCATGGGGGGAGCGAACACTGAAGCTTTCTTT.